This TCR beta chain was identified in a study of T cells in Graves' hyperthyroidism and ophthalmopathy (dated by TCRdb to about 2019). A note on the overall study: TCR V-J signatures able to tell the groups apart were searched for in a discovery cohort of 90 to 100 patients, of whom over 40 had Graves' ophthalmopathy and 55 to 60 had stable Graves' hyperthyroidism. Whether ophthalmopathy could be predicted prospectively was tested in an independent validation cohort made up of under 20 hyperthyroidism patients plus 17 patients who later progressed to ophthalmopathy. According to the paper, TCR Vbeta CDR3 sequencing was carried out on 135 peripheral blood samples, which came from fewer than 50 ophthalmopathy, 70 to 80 hyperthyroidism and roughly 17 progressor patients. The 100 discovery patients were randomly split 7:3 into training and test sets. Once sampling was done, hyperthyroidism patients were given methimazole at a starting dose of 30 mg daily, whereas ophthalmopathy patients were given high-dose intravenous methylprednisolone. In roughly six Graves' hyperthyroidism patients, the study also compared T-cell repertoires from thyroid tissue with T-cell repertoires from blood.

The TCR beta CDR3 regions were amplified from RNA transcripts. A first-round RT-PCR of the TCR CDR3 used the HTBI primer set with the Qiagen OneStep RT-PCR kit. Libraries were constructed in a second round of multiplex PCR, after which size selection and purification were carried out. Sequencing of the libraries was done on an Illumina HiSeq2000 using paired-end 100 bp reads. In the original analysis: SOAPnuke was used to process the raw data, removing reads that contained adapters or uncalled bases, had a mean Phred below 15, or lacked an exact match to the constant primer or identifier. High-quality paired reads were merged with COPE v1.2.5, and unique nucleotide sequences were defined as clonotypes. MiTCR v1.1 was used to align the clonotypes against IMGT TRBV, TRBD and TRBJ reference segments. Only V-J combinations with frequency above 0.0001, covering about 99% of repertoires, were analysed. A TCS score was defined as the ratio between F50 (clonal expansion) and ExV (chaos), using BLOSUM62-based TCRdist between CDR3 peptides within each V-J. Welch's t-statistics and random forest reduced fewer than 600 V-J features to 13, which were used in a naive Bayes classifier (R e1071). The similarity between thyroid and blood repertoires was quantified using the Morisita-Horn index. TCRdb cleaned the public reads at Q25 with fastp, built clones with MiXCR and kept in-frame beta chains. Every entry covers one CDR3 protein and lists the most common genes and DNA from its rows. TCRdb's processing, not the authors', yielded these V and J calls. Recorded for this sample are roughly 570,000 distinct CDR3 sequences; around 46% of them occurred a single time. The ten largest clones take up more than 7.5% of the sample.

Paper-wide results and their limitations: Sample size was not statistically predetermined, and investigators were not blinded to group allocation. In validation, the model predicted progression to ophthalmopathy with around 71% sensitivity and approximately 74% specificity, a median of 6.5 months before onset. A 13 V-J signature model separated ophthalmopathy from stable hyperthyroidism, with 87.88% sensitivity and 81.08% specificity in cross-validation and 80%/75% in testing. Blood samples also contained most of the expanded thyroid clonotypes (frequency above 0.001), which suggests that blood repertoires may reflect thyroid immune responses.

A patient counted as having stable Graves' hyperthyroidism if no progression to ophthalmopathy occurred over 18 months of follow-up. Hyperthyroidism patients were newly diagnosed, with disease duration under 2 months, and aged 18 to 65 years. Any patient with an uncontrolled infection, another autoimmune disease, pregnancy or lactation was excluded. Clinical symptoms, serum thyroxine and TRAb, thyroid ultrasound, and orbital computed tomography formed the basis for the diagnoses. Trizol reagent was used to extract total RNA, and RNA quality was then checked on an Agilent 2100 Bioanalyzer. Comments on this clonotype: The antigen this receptor binds is unknown. The junction does not match germline at one end; this may be a read error.

The CDR3 measures 15 amino acids from cysteine to phenylalanine. The kept DNA is CDR3 alone, 45 bases in frame from the first base. CDR1 LGHNA and CDR2 YSLEER were looked up in the germline V gene. The specimen sequenced was peripheral blood or thyroid tissue (not recorded which). The sequence is built from TRBV4-3 and TRBJ2-7; the D segment could be TRBD2, given 6 matching bases. This clonotype was sampled from a woman aged 18-29 years with Graves' hyperthyroidism. CDR3 reads: CASSQDRGNSYEQCF. The DNA reads as follows: TGCGCCAGCAGCCAAGATCGGGGGAACTCCTACGAGCAGTGCTTC.